These 22 T cell receptor beta chains share one sample of origin, sequenced in a study of blood T cell repertoires in COVID-19. Assay: immunoSEQ multiplex PCR; the TCRdb copy retains only in-frame clones and omits some. The table has about 310,000 clones, roughly 90% seen once; the top ten hold roughly 5.2%. Sequencing input: PBMCs or T cells enriched from blood (not recorded which). The source is a man aged 60 to 75 who had recovered from COVID-19.

This chain joins TRBV7-3 and TRBJ2-3, with TRBD2 matching 14 bases. From germline, CDR1 is SGHTA and CDR2 FQGTGA. V lost 2 bases and J lost 3; bases outside the gene matches: 7. The CDR3 consists of 18 residues. Written as DNA, the CDR3 is TGTGCCAGCAGCTTAGGGACTAGCGGGAGCTTTGGGACAGATACGCAGTATTTT. Protein: CASSLGTSGSFGTDTQYF.

V usage is TRBV5-4 and J usage is TRBJ2-2; 9 bases are a match to TRBD1. The CDR3 spans 15 residues. CDR1 is SGHNT, CDR2 YYREEE, per germline (reference sequence). V dropped 3 bases and J dropped 3; count of bases not matched to a gene: 3. The CDR3 region has the DNA TGTGCCAGCAGCTCCGACAGGGGGTACACCGGGGAGCTGTTTTTT. Its translation: CASSSDRGYTGELFF.

V and J are TRBV5-1 and TRBJ1-3; tentatively, D is TRBD1 (6 bases). This CDR3 spans 14 amino acids. V lost 4 bases, J lost 2 bases, and 10 bases lay in between. CDR1 and CDR2 (germline): SGHRS, YFSETQ. The CDR3 DNA reads as TGCGCCAGCAGCGCAGGGGTAGCTGGAAACACCATATATTTT. Amino acid sequence: CASSAGVAGNTIYF.

Of note for this clone: The sample carries other DNA sequences with the same CDR3. The chain is built from TRBV18 and TRBJ1-1; TRBD1 aligns across 7 bases. V shed 2 bases and J 5 bases; nucleotides not matched to a gene: 2. The CDR3 runs to 13 residues. Germline V gives CDR1 KGHSH, CDR2 LQKENI. The CDR3 here is CASSPDRATEAFF. In DNA form, the CDR3 reads TGTGCCAGCTCACCAGACAGGGCGACTGAAGCTTTCTTT. The complete variable domain, with remaining parts taken from reference TRBV18 and TRBJ1-1, reads NAGVMQNPRHLVRRRGQEARLRCSPMKGHSHVYWYRQLPEEGLKFMVYLQKENIIDESGMPKERFSAEFPKEGPSILRIQQVVRGDSAAYFCASSPDRATEAFFGQGTRLTVV.

This clone has only one observation. The chain couples TRBV27 to TRBJ2-1; 11 bases are a match to TRBD2. V lost 6 bases to trimming and J lost 8 bases; unmatched junction nucleotides: 9. Per germline, CDR1 MNHEY and CDR2 SMNVEV (reference sequence). This CDR3 is built from 15 residues. CDR3 sequence: CASSRPSGRPDEQFF. The CDR3 DNA reads TGTGCCAGCAGCCGACCTAGCGGGAGGCCCGATGAGCAGTTCTTC.

CDR3 protein: CASSLGVGGIQETQYF. The CDR3 DNA reads TGCGCCAGCAGCTTGGGGGTCGGGGGTATCCAAGAGACCCAGTACTTC. The J gene is TRBJ2-5, the V gene TRBV5-1, with a weak D call TRBD2 (6 bases). Trimming took 0 bases from V and 1 from J, leaving 13 bases between them. The germline V gene has CDR1 SGHRS and CDR2 YFSETQ. This CDR3 contains 16 residues.

This clone was seen once. The rearrangement links TRBV19 to TRBJ2-5, with 9 bases that match TRBD1. The trim removed 7 bases at V and 5 bases at J, leaving 14 bases unmatched. CDR1 LNHDA and CDR2 SQIVND come from the germline V gene (reference sequence). The CDR3 has 16 residues. The CDR3 here is CASIHGTGSLGETQYF. CDR3 DNA sequence: TGTGCCAGTATCCACGGGACAGGGTCTTTGGGTGAGACCCAGTACTTC.

CDR3 nucleotides: TGTGCCAGCTCACCAACCCAGGGGGCAGGCCCTGGAAACACCATATATTTT. It is translated as CASSPTQGAGPGNTIYF. This chain links TRBV18 with TRBJ1-3, with TRBD1 matching 8 bases. Trimming took 2 bases from V and 2 from J; bases not matched to a gene: 8. The CDR3 runs to 17 residues. Germline V CDR1 and CDR2: KGHSH, LQKENI.

This chain uses TRBV27 with TRBJ2-7; 7 bases match TRBD2. The J segment lost 3 bases and the V segment lost 6 bases, leaving 5 bases of the junction unmatched. CDR3 length: 13 amino acids. CDR1 is MNHEY and CDR2 is SMNVEV in the germline V gene (reference sequence). The CDR3, as DNA: TGTGCCAGCAGGCGGGAGACTTTCTACGAGCAGTACTTC. Its protein product is CASRRETFYEQYF.

The CDR3 DNA is TGCGCCAGCAGCCAACGGGGGTCCCCTGAAGCTTTCTTT. Protein sequence: CASSQRGSPEAFF. The V and J genes are TRBV4-1 and TRBJ1-1; the D gene is possibly TRBD1 (5 bases). The CDR3 is 13 amino acids. The V gene lost 2 bases and the J gene lost 6 bases, with 10 bases spanning the gap. The V gene's germline CDR1 is MGHRA and CDR2 YSYEKL.

The gene calls are TRBV30 and TRBJ2-1; the match to TRBD1 covers 7 bases. Germline V gene sequence: CDR1 GTSNPN, CDR2 SVGIG (reference sequence). The V segment lost 5 bases and the J segment 4 bases; nucleotides outside the gene matches: 8. CDR3 length: 14 residues. The CDR3 coding sequence is TGTGCCTGGGCCAGGGGGTCGCATTACAATGAGCAGTTCTTC. Translating it yields CAWARGSHYNEQFF.

The chain combines TRBV7-9 with TRBJ1-4, with D perhaps TRBD1 (5 bases). V lost 1 base, J lost 2 bases, and 17 bases lay in between. The CDR3 sequence is 18 residues long. Germline values: CDR1 SEHNR, CDR2 FQNEAQ (reference sequence). CDR3 in amino acids: CASSLGTVLQGTNEKLFF. For the CDR3, the DNA is TGTGCCAGCAGCTTAGGGACCGTACTCCAGGGCACTAATGAAAAACTGTTTTTT.

The chain employs TRBV7-9 and TRBJ1-4, with D hard to call. The CDR3 has 15 residues. CDR1 and CDR2 from the germline V gene are SEHNR and FQNEAQ (reference sequence). The germline V and J ends were trimmed by 0 bases and 5 bases, with 10 bases remaining between them. The CDR3 loop is CASSLAQQINEKLFF. CDR3 nucleotide sequence: TGTGCCAGCAGCTTAGCGCAACAGATCAATGAAAAACTGTTTTTT.

Worth noting for this clone: Other nucleotide sequences in the sample specify the same CDR3. This chain uses TRBV5-1 with TRBJ1-5, with D perhaps matching TRBD1 (6 bases). The CDR3 covers 15 residues. The V end lost 1 base, the J end lost 4 bases, and 12 bases lay between the germline ends. CDR1 is SGHRS, CDR2 YFSETQ, per germline. The CDR3 loop is CASSLTGGRNQPQHF. Written as DNA, the CDR3 is TGCGCCAGCAGCTTGACGGGGGGGCGAAATCAGCCCCAGCATTTT.

This clone was found once. The rearrangement links TRBV19 to TRBJ1-2, with 7 nucleotides matching TRBD1. CDR1 LNHDA and CDR2 SQIVND come from the germline V gene (reference sequence). J gave up 3 bases and V 5 bases, and 6 bases lay outside the gene matches. This CDR3 contains 14 residues. The CDR3 DNA is TGTGCCAGTAGTTACTTCGACAGGGACTATGGCTACACCTTC. Translated: CASSYFDRDYGYTF.

The CDR3 coding sequence is TGTGCCAGCAGCTTGCCCACCGGGTCACCCTCGGACGAGCAGTACTTC. As protein: CASSLPTGSPSDEQYF. This chain joins TRBV5-4 and TRBJ2-7; D not resolved. The V end was cut by 1 base, the J end by 5 bases, with 19 bases between. The CDR3 runs 16 residues. Germline lookup yields CDR1 SGHNT and CDR2 YYREEE (reference sequence).

The J gene is TRBJ2-7, the V gene TRBV4-1, with TRBD2 as a possible D gene (5 bases). V was cut by 4 bases and J by 3 bases, with 22 bases left in between. This CDR3 contains 17 residues. In germline, CDR1 is MGHRA, CDR2 YSYEKL. The CDR3 nucleotides read TGCGCCAGCAGCCGGCATGAGGGTGGGCAGGCGTTCTACGAGCAGTACTTC. As protein: CASSRHEGGQAFYEQYF.

Concerning this clone itself: A read error may produce the germline difference seen at one junction end. The chain carries TRBV7-7 and TRBJ2-1; TRBD2 matches 7 bases. The CDR3 runs to 15 residues. The germline V gene has CDR1 SSHAT and CDR2 FNYEAQ (reference sequence). CDR3 coding DNA: TGTGCTAGCAGCTCTAGCGGAGGGTCCTACAATGAGCAGTTCTTC. This gives the protein CASSSSGGSYNEQFF.

The rearrangement joins TRBV7-2 to TRBJ1-5; D gene uncertain. Trimming removed 2 bases from V and 3 bases from J, with 8 bases in between. The CDR3 contains 14 residues. Germline V gene sequence: CDR1 SGHTA, CDR2 FQGNSA. The CDR3 DNA sequence: TGTGCCAGCAGCTTATCAGTATTCAATCAGCCCCAGCATTTT. Residues: CASSLSVFNQPQHF.

The chain links TRBV6-1 to TRBJ1-3; 8 nucleotides align to TRBD1. V shed 0 bases, J shed 4 bases, and the junction held 2 bases outside the gene matches. The CDR3 loop spans 15 amino acids. Germline CDR1 reads MNHNS; CDR2 reads SASEGT. The CDR3 DNA sequence: TGTGCCAGCAGTGAAGCCGGGACAGGAGGAAACACCATATATTTT. This codes for CASSEAGTGGNTIYF.

V is TRBV7-3 and J is TRBJ1-6; D remains unclear. The CDR3 length is 14 residues. The ends were cut back, 0 bases at V and 8 bases at J, with 8 bases in the middle. Germline-derived CDR1 and CDR2 are SGHTA and FQGTGA. CDR3 sequence: CASSLTAGHSPLHF. The CDR3 DNA is TGTGCCAGCAGCTTAACGGCAGGCCATTCACCCCTCCACTTT.

The chain joins TRBV6-5 to TRBJ2-7; 7 bases map to TRBD2. The CDR3 consists of 15 residues. CDR1 and CDR2 (germline): MNHEY, SVGAGI. V shed 6 bases, J shed 3 bases, and the junction held 11 bases outside the gene matches. In DNA, the CDR3 is TGTGCCAGCAGCCCCCCAGAAGCGGGATTCTACGAGCAGTACTTC. Protein sequence: CASSPPEAGFYEQYF.